This T cell receptor beta chain emerged from a study of CD8 T cells in ankylosing spondylitis. General study results and limits: Blood from ankylosing spondylitis patients appeared to carry a characteristic roughly 8-variant TCR beta motif.

A remark on this clonotype: What it binds is not known.

Generation of TCR beta libraries employed quantitative 5'-RACE incorporating molecular barcodes. Using its own MiXCR run on the 5' RACE reads, TCRdb lists one record per CDR3 protein. The sample shows about 420,000 distinct CDR3 sequences, approximately 20% of them seen only once. V dropped 2 bases and J dropped 11 bases, with 18 bases sitting between them. Germline CDR1 SGHAT, CDR2 FQNNGV. CDR3 length equals 14 residues. Sequenced input: blood, either unsorted or a sorted T cell fraction (not recorded which). The chain uses TRBV11-2 and TRBJ1-1, with a tentative D call TRBD1 (5 bases). This receptor was obtained from a male donor with ankylosing spondylitis. CDR3 residues: CASSLNRQQTGAFF. CDR3 sequence (DNA): TGTGCCAGCAGCTTAAATCGACAGCAAACGGGGGCTTTCTTT. The full variable domain, in which reference TRBV11-2 and TRBJ1-1 provide the parts outside the CDR3, is EAGVAQSPRYKIIEKRQSVAFWCNPISGHATLYWYQQILGQGPKLLIQFQNNGVVDDSQLPKDRFSAERLKGVDSTLKIQPAKLEDSAVYLCASSLNRQQTGAFFGQGTRLTVV.